These 26 T cell receptor beta chains came from one sample sequenced in a study of blood T cell repertoires in COVID-19. Profiled with immunoSEQ multiplex PCR; TCRdb holds only in-frame clones, not every one. This table holds a few hundred thousand clones, more than 70% found once. Sequenced input: peripheral blood. Source of these receptors: a young woman with acute or convalescent COVID-19.

The chain is built from TRBV10-3 and TRBJ1-2; the D is unclear. CDR3 size: 15 residues. Per the germline V gene, CDR1 is ENHRY and CDR2 is SYGVKD. The V end was cut by 3 bases, the J end by 0 bases, with 11 bases between. CDR3 residues: CAISDLPTANYGYTF. The CDR3 nucleotides are TGTGCCATCAGTGACTTACCAACGGCTAACTATGGCTACACCTTC.

The rearrangement links TRBV18 to TRBJ1-2, with 8 positions matching TRBD1. The germline CDR1 and CDR2 sequences are KGHSH and LQKENI. This CDR3 region has 13 residues. V lost 0 bases to trimming and J lost 6 bases; unmatched junction nucleotides: 0. The CDR3 bases are TGTGCCAGCTCACCACCGGACAGGGATGGCTACACCTTC. Amino acids: CASSPPDRDGYTF.

The chain links TRBV19 to TRBJ2-4; D is possibly TRBD1 (5 bases). The CDR3 loop spans 14 amino acids. CDR1 and CDR2 (germline): LNHDA, SQIVND (reference sequence). With 3 bases removed from V and 3 bases from J, the gap between germline ends came to 9 bases. CDR3 nucleotide sequence: TGTGCCAGTAGTATTGGGGCTGGCAAAAACATTCAGTACTTC. Amino acid sequence: CASSIGAGKNIQYF.

The chain is built from TRBV28 and TRBJ1-2; 9 nucleotides align to TRBD1. In germline, CDR1 is MDHEN, CDR2 SYDVKM. The CDR3 contains 12 residues. J was trimmed by 4 bases and V by 6 bases; bases with no gene match: 0. The CDR3 protein is CASRTGGYGYTF. The CDR3 region has the DNA TGTGCCAGCAGGACAGGGGGCTATGGCTACACCTTC.

The chain couples TRBV29-1 to TRBJ2-3; 8 nucleotides align to TRBD1. The CDR3 is 14 amino acids. The V gene end was trimmed by 1 base and the J gene end by 3 bases; junction bases not matched to a gene: 3. Germline values: CDR1 SQVTM, CDR2 ANQGSEA. CDR3 amino acids: CSVEGQGMTDTQYF. CDR3 nucleotide sequence: TGCAGCGTTGAAGGACAGGGGATGACAGATACGCAGTATTTT.

The chain uses TRBV12-3 or TRBV12-4 and TRBJ1-2; TRBD1 is a possible D gene (6 bases). V shed 4 bases and J shed 14 bases, with 14 bases lying between them. The CDR3 runs 11 residues. The CDR3 DNA sequence: TGTGCCAGCAGTTCGGGACAAGCAAGGACCTTC. Translation gives CASSSGQARTF.

The chain carries TRBV6-1 and TRBJ1-4; D is unresolved. The CDR3 has 11 residues. V gave up 6 bases and J gave up 8 bases, with 7 bases separating them. CDR1 MNHNS and CDR2 SASEGT come from the germline V gene. The CDR3 sequence: CASSRGEKLFF. CDR3 nucleotide sequence: TGTGCCAGCAGCCGCGGGGAAAAACTGTTTTTT.

This clone was recorded once. The chain recombines TRBV5-6 with TRBJ2-3; D is ambiguous. Per germline, CDR1 SGHDT and CDR2 YYEEEE. The length of the CDR3 is 11 residues. Trimming stripped 1 base from V and 6 bases from J, with 3 bases between. The DNA for the CDR3 is TGTGCCAGCAGCTTGCGTGATACGCAGTATTTT. It specifies CASSLRDTQYF.

The chain carries TRBV15 and TRBJ1-2; D is perhaps TRBD1 (5 bases). Between the trimmed V and J ends, which lost 1 base and 1 base, there was a span of 13 bases. This CDR3 is built from 16 residues. In germline, CDR1 is LNHNV, CDR2 YYDKDF (reference sequence). CDR3 in DNA: TGTGCCACCAGCAGAGCAGGGCAGACTCATAACTATGGCTACACCTTC. It codes for CATSRAGQTHNYGYTF.

The sample holds a few counts of this clone. V is TRBV28 and J is TRBJ1-3; D uncertain. V was pared by 4 bases and J by 0 bases, with 7 bases between. Looked up from germline, CDR1 is MDHEN and CDR2 is SYDVKM. CDR3 length: 14 amino acids. CDR3 sequence reads: CASSSVNSGNTIYF. The CDR3 DNA reads TGTGCCAGCAGTTCGGTCAACTCTGGAAACACCATATATTTT.

J is TRBJ1-3 and V is TRBV5-1, with 7 bases that match TRBD1. After removal of 4 bases from V and 0 bases from J, the junction contained 7 bases not matched to a gene. Germline lookup yields CDR1 SGHRS and CDR2 YFSETQ. The CDR3 loop spans 16 amino acids. The CDR3 DNA reads as TGCGCCAGCAGCCAGGACAGGCCCGACTCTGGAAACACCATATATTTT. This codes for CASSQDRPDSGNTIYF.

The chain combines TRBV7-9 with TRBJ2-2; D is possibly TRBD2 (5 bases). The ends were cut back, 7 bases at V and 1 base at J, with 10 bases in the middle. This CDR3 comprises 14 residues. CDR1 and CDR2 (germline): SEHNR, FQNEAQ (reference sequence). The CDR3 loop is CASTWRMNTGELFF. Written as DNA, the CDR3 is TGTGCCAGCACCTGGAGGATGAACACCGGGGAGCTGTTTTTT.

The chain joins TRBV24-1 to TRBJ2-5; TRBD2 matches 9 bases. The junction had 3 bases not matched to a gene; V was cut back by 7 bases and J by 1 base. From germline, CDR1 is KGHDR and CDR2 SFDVKD. This CDR3 is 14 amino acids long. The CDR3 protein is CATRDSGGQETQYF. In DNA form, the CDR3 reads TGTGCCACCAGGGATAGCGGGGGCCAAGAGACCCAGTACTTC.

V and J are TRBV12-3 or TRBV12-4 and TRBJ2-7, with D possibly TRBD1 on 5 matching bases. V was clipped by 6 bases and J by 0 bases, with 9 bases between them. The CDR3 spans 13 residues. The CDR3 spells CASRPDTSYEQYF. CDR3 DNA sequence: TGTGCCAGCAGGCCGGACACCTCCTACGAGCAGTACTTC.

The CDR3 here is CASSFPGMGREAFF. The CDR3 DNA follows: TGTGCCAGCAGTTTTCCAGGGATGGGTCGGGAAGCTTTCTTT. The chain uses TRBV28 and TRBJ1-1; D may be TRBD1 (5 bases). The ends were cut back, 3 bases at V and 8 bases at J, with 16 bases in the middle. The CDR3 is made up of 14 amino acids. Germline values: CDR1 MDHEN, CDR2 SYDVKM.

The V and J genes are TRBV4-2 and TRBJ1-4, with TRBD1 matching 7 bases. Trimming at V came to 4 bases and at J to 2 bases, leaving 13 bases not matched to a gene. Germline loops: CDR1 LGHNA, CDR2 YNFKEQ. This CDR3 is 18 amino acids long. This CDR3 is CASSPPGQLVSTNEKLFF. DNA of the CDR3: TGTGCCAGCAGCCCACCGGGACAGCTTGTTAGTACTAATGAAAAACTGTTTTTT.

The chain has TRBV6-2 or TRBV6-3 and TRBJ2-5; 9 bases match TRBD2. Per germline, CDR1 MNHEY and CDR2 SVGEGT. The V and J ends lost 5 bases and 4 bases, in that order; junction bases with no gene match: 11. The CDR3 is 16 residues long. The CDR3 spells CASSPFEAGGGETQYF. For the CDR3, the DNA is TGTGCCAGCAGTCCATTTGAAGCGGGAGGCGGAGAGACCCAGTACTTC.

This clone has ten or more counts. The chain carries TRBV18 and TRBJ2-1, with TRBD2 matching 8 bases. The germline gives CDR1 KGHSH, CDR2 LQKENI. CDR3 length: 16 residues. V lost 3 bases to trimming and J lost 9 bases; unmatched junction nucleotides: 13. CDR3 in DNA: TGTGCCAGCTCACCCCCCGGGACTAGTACAGCGGGTGAGCAGTTCTTC. Amino acid sequence: CASSPPGTSTAGEQFF.

J is TRBJ2-4 and V is TRBV7-2; 14 bases are a match to TRBD2. Unmatched junction bases numbered 3, after V lost 3 bases and J lost 8 bases. The CDR3 runs to 15 residues. Germline values: CDR1 SGHTA, CDR2 FQGNSA. For the CDR3, the DNA is TGTGCCAGCAGCTTTATGGGACTAGCGGGAGACATTCAGTACTTC. It yields the protein CASSFMGLAGDIQYF.

This clone showed up just once. The chain has TRBV30 and TRBJ2-5, with TRBD1 matching over 9 bases. After removal of 1 base from V and 5 bases from J, the junction contained 14 bases not matched to a gene. This CDR3 region has 17 residues. The germline CDR1 and CDR2 sequences are GTSNPN and SVGIG (reference sequence). CDR3 region: CAWSAALPGQGGETQYF. The DNA for the CDR3 is TGTGCCTGGAGTGCAGCCCTCCCGGGACAGGGCGGTGAGACCCAGTACTTC.

This chain links TRBV5-8 with TRBJ2-7; 7 bases align to TRBD1. The germline gives CDR1 SGHTS, CDR2 YDEGEE. V lost 5 bases to trimming and J lost 2 bases; unmatched junction nucleotides: 10. The length of the CDR3 is 15 residues. The chain's CDR3 is CASRGQAATTYEQYF. The CDR3 DNA reads as TGTGCCAGCAGAGGACAGGCCGCTACCACCTACGAGCAGTACTTC.

The genes are TRBV19 and TRBJ2-2, with D perhaps TRBD2 (6 bases). The germline V gene has CDR1 LNHDA and CDR2 SQIVND (reference sequence). The CDR3 runs to 14 residues. CDR3 residues: CATLGGTYTGELFF. As DNA, the CDR3 is TGTGCAACTCTTGGCGGGACTTACACCGGGGAGCTGTTTTTT. The variable domain in full, with the rest retrieved from reference TRBV19 and TRBJ2-2, is DGGITQSPKYLFRKEGQNVTLSCEQNLNHDAMYWYRQDPGQGLRLIYYSQIVNDFQKGDIAEGYSVSREKKESFPLTVTSAQKNPTAFYLCATLGGTYTGELFFGEGSRLTVL.

The J gene is TRBJ2-1, the V gene TRBV2, with a possible D match to TRBD2 (5 bases). In germline, CDR1 is SNHLY, CDR2 FYNNEI. This CDR3 has 18 amino acids. V gave up 1 base and J gave up 2 bases, with 18 bases separating them. CDR3 in DNA: TGTGCCAGCAGTGAAGGGGGTTTCACTAGTTTGCCCTACAATGAGCAGTTCTTC. Translating it yields CASSEGGFTSLPYNEQFF.

The V and J genes are TRBV30 and TRBJ1-4; D is uncertain. Germline V CDR1 and CDR2: GTSNPN, SVGIG (reference sequence). Between the trimmed V and J ends, which lost 3 bases and 8 bases, there was a span of 10 bases. This CDR3 is 12 amino acids long. CDR3 in amino acids: CAWSEVREKLFF. The CDR3 DNA reads TGTGCCTGGAGCGAGGTTCGGGAAAAACTGTTTTTT.

The V and J genes are TRBV7-2 and TRBJ1-1; D call uncertain. The CDR3 spans 15 residues. The germline gives CDR1 SGHTA, CDR2 FQGNSA. The ends were cut back, 4 bases at V and 0 bases at J, with 12 bases in the middle. The CDR3 protein is CASSSAPEVNTEAFF. CDR3 DNA: TGTGCCAGCAGCTCAGCACCCGAGGTGAACACTGAAGCTTTCTTT.

The chain recombines TRBV5-4 with TRBJ2-2; 15 bases map to TRBD2. Germline V gene lookup returns CDR1 SGHNT and CDR2 YYREEE (reference sequence). The CDR3 loop spans 16 amino acids. J was trimmed by 5 bases and V by 4 bases; bases with no gene match: 3. CDR3 in DNA: TGTGCCAGCAGCCATGGGACTAGCGGGGGGACCGGGGAGCTGTTTTTT. This codes for CASSHGTSGGTGELFF. The full variable domain, in which reference TRBV5-4 and TRBJ2-2 provide the parts outside the CDR3, is ETGVTQSPTHLIKTRGQQVTLRCSSQSGHNTVSWYQQALGQGPQFIFQYYREEENGRGNFPPRFSGLQFPNYSSELNVNALELDDSALYLCASSHGTSGGTGELFFGEGSRLTVL.